The 9 T cell receptor beta chains below all came from one sample that was sequenced in a study of T-cell reconstitution after alpha-beta-depleted transplantation in children. Library preparation (for TCRbeta) was performed with unique molecular identifiers. TCRdb reprocessed the PCR reads with MiXCR, giving one entry per CDR3 protein. The repertoire holds 240,000 or so distinct CDR3 sequences, with 6.5% to 9% as singletons. The sequenced sample was PBMCs, mostly from graft donor cells, obtained 180 days after TCRalphabeta/CD19-depleted stem cell transplant. The origin of the receptors is a male patient younger than 18 who had a stem cell transplant for acute lymphoblastic leukemia, so the T cells may come from the graft donor.

In its sample, this clonotype was seen many times. V usage is TRBV12-3 or TRBV12-4 and J usage is TRBJ2-7, with D perhaps matching TRBD2 (5 bases). The CDR3 sequence is 13 residues long. V was pared by 1 base and J by 6 bases, with 10 bases between. DNA of the CDR3: TGTGCCAGCAGTTTAGAGAGGGTTGGCGAGCAGTACTTC. This encodes CASSLERVGEQYF.

A remark on this clonotype: Possible read error: a much larger clone is one base away. This rearrangement joins TRBV7-3 to TRBJ2-3; D is undetermined. This CDR3 comprises 14 residues. V lost 2 bases, J lost 5 bases, and 11 bases lay in between. Per the germline V gene, CDR1 is SGHTA and CDR2 is FQGTGA. CDR3 sequence reads: CASSLDTVGDTQYF. In nucleotides, the CDR3 is TGTGCCAGCAGCTTAGACACAGTGGGAGATACGCAGTATTTT.

Many counts were recorded for this clonotype. The chain links TRBV20-1 to TRBJ1-2; tentatively, D is TRBD1 (5 bases). Germline V gives CDR1 DFQATT, CDR2 SNEGSKA (reference sequence). The CDR3 runs 13 residues. V was clipped by 1 base and J by 2 bases, with 8 bases between them. CDR3: CSARVPGNYGYTF. The CDR3 nucleotides are TGCAGTGCTAGAGTTCCAGGGAACTATGGCTACACCTTC.

The chain employs TRBV6-5 and TRBJ2-7, with a weak D call TRBD1 (6 bases). This CDR3 has 16 residues. Germline loops: CDR1 MNHEY, CDR2 SVGAGI. V lost 5 bases and J 2 bases, leaving 19 bases between the germline ends. The chain's CDR3 is CASSLLSQGSAYEQYF. CDR3 nucleotide sequence: TGTGCCAGCAGTCTGCTTAGTCAGGGGTCCGCCTACGAGCAGTACTTC.

This clonotype has at least ten counts. This chain links TRBV20-1 with TRBJ1-2; TRBD1 agrees at 10 bases. Germline CDR1 and CDR2: DFQATT and SNEGSKA (reference sequence). V lost 3 bases to trimming and J lost 8 bases; unmatched junction nucleotides: 9. This CDR3 has 14 residues. CDR3 sequence: CSARFRGQGSGYTF. DNA for the CDR3: TGCAGTGCTAGGTTCCGGGGACAGGGGAGCGGCTACACCTTC.

The CDR3 here is CASTWGGGNTEAFF. The CDR3 region has the DNA TGTGCCAGTACCTGGGGAGGGGGCAACACTGAAGCTTTCTTT. The chain joins TRBV19 to TRBJ1-1; 7 bases are a match to TRBD1. Looked up from germline, CDR1 is LNHDA and CDR2 is SQIVND (reference sequence). This CDR3 is 14 amino acids long. Trimming cost V 7 bases and J 2 bases; bases outside gene matches: 7.

The chain employs TRBV19 and TRBJ2-7, with TRBD2 matching over 12 bases. This CDR3 has 15 residues. CDR1 is LNHDA and CDR2 is SQIVND in the germline V gene (reference sequence). Trimming cost V 5 bases and J 4 bases; bases outside gene matches: 6. CDR3 amino acids: CASSPGLAGTYEQYF. The DNA for the CDR3 is TGTGCCAGTAGTCCAGGACTAGCGGGAACTTACGAGCAGTACTTC. Based on the CDR3 plus reference TRBV19 and TRBJ2-7, the full variable domain is DGGITQSPKYLFRKEGQNVTLSCEQNLNHDAMYWYRQDPGQGLRLIYYSQIVNDFQKGDIAEGYSVSREKKESFPLTVTSAQKNPTAFYLCASSPGLAGTYEQYFGPGTRLTVT.

This clonotype came up many times. The chain links TRBV20-1 to TRBJ2-7, with a weak D call TRBD1 (5 bases). Germline V gene lookup returns CDR1 DFQATT and CDR2 SNEGSKA (reference sequence). V lost 0 bases and J lost 3, with 12 bases in between. The CDR3 consists of 14 residues. The CDR3 protein is CSARDQGAGYEQYF. The CDR3 nucleotides read TGCAGTGCTAGAGATCAAGGGGCAGGCTACGAGCAGTACTTC.

This clonotype was counted many times. V usage is TRBV27 and J usage is TRBJ1-1, with TRBD1 as a possible D gene (5 bases). Deletions cut 3 bases from V and 5 bases from J, with 19 bases between. Germline lookup yields CDR1 MNHEY and CDR2 SMNVEV (reference sequence). The CDR3 sequence is 16 residues long. The DNA of the CDR3 is TGTGCCAGCAGTTTCTCCTACAGGATTCGAGAGACTGAAGCTTTCTTT. As protein: CASSFSYRIRETEAFF.